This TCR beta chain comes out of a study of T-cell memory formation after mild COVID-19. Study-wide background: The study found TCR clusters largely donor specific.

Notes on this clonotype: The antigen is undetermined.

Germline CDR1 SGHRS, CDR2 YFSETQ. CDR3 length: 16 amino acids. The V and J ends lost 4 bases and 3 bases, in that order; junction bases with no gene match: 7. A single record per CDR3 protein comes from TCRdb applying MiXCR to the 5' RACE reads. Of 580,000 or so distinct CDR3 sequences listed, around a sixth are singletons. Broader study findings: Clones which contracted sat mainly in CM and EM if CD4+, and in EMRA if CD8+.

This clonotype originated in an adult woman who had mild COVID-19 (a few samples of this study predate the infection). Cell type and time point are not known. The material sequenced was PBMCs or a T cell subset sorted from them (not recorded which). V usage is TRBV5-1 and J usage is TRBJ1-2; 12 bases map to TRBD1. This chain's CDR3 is CASSPGQGAIDYGYTF. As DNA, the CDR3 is TGCGCCAGCAGCCCGGGACAGGGGGCTATCGACTATGGCTACACCTTC.